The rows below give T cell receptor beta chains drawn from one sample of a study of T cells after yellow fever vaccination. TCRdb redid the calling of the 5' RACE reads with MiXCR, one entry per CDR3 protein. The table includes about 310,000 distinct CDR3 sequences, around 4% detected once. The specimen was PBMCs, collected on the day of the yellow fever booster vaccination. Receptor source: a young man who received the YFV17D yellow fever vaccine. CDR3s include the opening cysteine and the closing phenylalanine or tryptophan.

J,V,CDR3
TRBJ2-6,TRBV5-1,CASRTEPGANVLTF
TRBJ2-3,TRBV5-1,CASSLGQAGVGTDTQYF
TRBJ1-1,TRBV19,CASMEMGATEAFF
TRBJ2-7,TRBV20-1,CSARPGLLSSYEQYF
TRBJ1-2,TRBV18,CASSIAARGDYGYTF
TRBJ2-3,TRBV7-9,CASGGKTGGVDTQYF
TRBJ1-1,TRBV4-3,CASSQETENTEAFF
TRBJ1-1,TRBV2,CACYRTATEAFF
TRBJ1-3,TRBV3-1,CASSQDSGEGTIYF
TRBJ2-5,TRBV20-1,CSALTSGGVETQYF
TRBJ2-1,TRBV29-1,CSVAWGREQFF
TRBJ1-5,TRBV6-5,CASRDQGGTQHF
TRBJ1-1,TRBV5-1,CASSLSGRRWEMNTEAFF
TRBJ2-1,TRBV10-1,CASSESGRVVDEQFF
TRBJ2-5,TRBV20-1,CSARASLVQETQYF
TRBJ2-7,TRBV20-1,CSARPTGQGLYEQYF
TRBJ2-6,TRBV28,CASRRLSGANVLTF
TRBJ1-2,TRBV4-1,CASSQDQRGGRGYGYTF
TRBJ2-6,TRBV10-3,CAISATGVSQGANVLTF
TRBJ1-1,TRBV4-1,CASSLQVTGDGTEAFF
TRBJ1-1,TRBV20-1,CSARGRTGNTEAFF
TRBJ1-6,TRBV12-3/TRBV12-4,CASSFGGRGSPLHF
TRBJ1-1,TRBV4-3,CASSQAQKGEAFF
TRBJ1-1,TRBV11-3,CASSLSGRSEAFF
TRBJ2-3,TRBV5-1,CASSTTGGWTDTQYF
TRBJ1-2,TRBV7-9,CASSEYATALGGYTF
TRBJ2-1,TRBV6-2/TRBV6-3,CASTSTGPFDNEQFF
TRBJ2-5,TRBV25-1,CASSMGLAGGGETQYF
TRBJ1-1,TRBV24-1,CATTLGAGTEAFF
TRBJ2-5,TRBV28,CASSPPRGYQETQYF
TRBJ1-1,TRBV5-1,CASGQVGNTEAFF
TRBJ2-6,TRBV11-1,CASTHFYDSSGANVLTF
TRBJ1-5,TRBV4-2,CASSQEPGDSNQPQHF
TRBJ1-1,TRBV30,CAWTLSGGMNTEAFF
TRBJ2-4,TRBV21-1,CASSNRCFAKNIQYF
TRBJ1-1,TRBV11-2,CASSLDRVYTEAF
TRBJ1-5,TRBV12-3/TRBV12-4,CASSLGTGGSNQPQHF
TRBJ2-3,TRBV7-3,CASSLTERGGPDTQYF
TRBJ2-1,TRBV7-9,CASSLSLAGSYNEQFF
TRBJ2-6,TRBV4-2,CASSQDRPRSGANVLTF